This entry concerns a single T cell receptor beta chain. Its antigen remains unidentified. CD45RO-negative CD8 cells positively selected for CCR7 made up the naive population, which excluded terminally differentiated effector memory CD45RA+ cells. Looked up from germline, CDR1 is SEHNR and CDR2 is FQNEAQ (reference sequence). Trimming left V 5 bases short and J 9 bases short, with 11 bases between. The CDR3 consists of 12 residues. This sample is drawn from a study of shared clonotypes between healthy human individuals. The study's findings and limits: Genetic and exposure-history diversity was limited by the small donor number.

This was a deep-level run. It was approximately 0.2 ug DNA, 30,000 or so T cell genomes, that sorted-subset replicate PCRs used. The repertoire was sequenced with immunoSEQ multiplex PCR; TCRdb's copy has only in-frame clones and lacks some. The table shows about 680,000 clones, with about 90% occurring only once. Sequenced input: naive CD8+ T cells sorted from blood. The chain recombines TRBV7-9 with TRBJ2-1; maybe TRBD1 (5 bases). This TCR was recovered from a man aged 30 to 45 in good health. Here the CDR3 DNA reads TGTGCCAGCAGCCCGAAGGGGATTGAGCAGTTCTTC. Protein sequence: CASSPKGIEQFF.